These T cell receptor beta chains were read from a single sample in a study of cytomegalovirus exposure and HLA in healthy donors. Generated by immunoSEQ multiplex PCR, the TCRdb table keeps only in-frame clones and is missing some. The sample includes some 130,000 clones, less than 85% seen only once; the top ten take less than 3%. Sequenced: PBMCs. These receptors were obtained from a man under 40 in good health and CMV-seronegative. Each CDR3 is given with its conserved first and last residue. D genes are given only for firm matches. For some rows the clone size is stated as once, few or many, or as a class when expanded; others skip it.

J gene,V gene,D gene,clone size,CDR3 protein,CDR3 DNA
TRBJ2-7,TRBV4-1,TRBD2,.,CASSQIGTSGNYEQYF,TGCGCCAGCAGCCAAATCGGGACTAGCGGGAACTACGAGCAGTACTTC
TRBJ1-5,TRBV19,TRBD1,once,CASASGTGGALDQPQHF,TGTGCCAGTGCTTCCGGGACAGGGGGCGCGTTAGATCAGCCCCAGCATTTT
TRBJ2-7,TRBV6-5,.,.,CASSQQISYEQYF,TGTGCCAGCAGTCAACAGATCTCCTACGAGCAGTACTTC
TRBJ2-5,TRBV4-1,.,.,CASSPEVQSETQYF,TGCGCCAGCAGCCCAGAAGTTCAGTCAGAGACCCAGTACTTC
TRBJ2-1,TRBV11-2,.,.,CASSPQSMFSYNEQFF,TGTGCCAGCAGCCCTCAGTCGATGTTCTCCTACAATGAGCAGTTCTTC
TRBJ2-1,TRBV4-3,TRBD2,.,CASSQEGLGLAGDRTYNEQFF,TGCGCCAGCAGCCAAGAGGGGTTGGGTCTAGCGGGAGATAGGACCTACAATGAGCAGTTCTTC
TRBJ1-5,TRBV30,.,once,CAWEQGLNQPQHF,TGTGCCTGGGAACAGGGTTTGAATCAGCCCCAGCATTTT
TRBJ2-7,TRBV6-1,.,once,CASSDYEQYF,TGTGCCAGCAGTGACTACGAGCAGTACTTC
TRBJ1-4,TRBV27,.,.,CASSSQGQGGEKLFF,TGTGCCAGCAGCTCTCAGGGCCAGGGTGGAGAAAAACTGTTTTTT
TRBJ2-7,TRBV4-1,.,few,CASSQLQGARYEQYF,TGCGCCAGCAGCCAACTACAGGGTGCGAGGTACGAGCAGTACTTC
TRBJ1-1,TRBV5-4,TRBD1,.,CASSVGQGEAAFF,TGTGCCAGCAGCGTAGGACAGGGAGAGGCAGCTTTCTTT
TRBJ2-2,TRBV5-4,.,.,CASSLGQVELFF,TGTGCCAGCAGCTTGGGGCAGGTCGAGCTGTTTTTT
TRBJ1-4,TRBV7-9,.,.,CSSSFGEKLFF,TGTTCCAGCAGCTTCGGTGAAAAACTGTTTTTT
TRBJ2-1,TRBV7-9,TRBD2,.,CASSVNSGTIRDEQFF,TGTGCCAGCAGCGTCAATTCCGGGACTATACGCGATGAGCAGTTCTTC
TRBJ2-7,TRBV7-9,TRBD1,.,CASSAAGTDSYEQYF,TGTGCCAGCAGCGCGGCCGGGACAGACTCCTACGAGCAGTACTTC
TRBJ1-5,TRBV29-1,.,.,CSVGARDQPQHF,TGCAGCGTTGGGGCCAGGGATCAGCCCCAGCATTTT